This TCR beta chain originates from a study of human T cells and chemical hapten exposure. This CDR3 has 15 residues. V trimming: 6 bases; J trimming: 3 bases; junction bases outside the gene matches: 6. Germline CDR1 SGHKS, CDR2 YYEKEE (reference sequence). Time point in this sample: pre-sensitization, week 0. The treatment was: therapeutic diphenylcyclopropenone sensitization with weekly scalp DPC. Each cDNA molecule in the library carried unique molecular identifiers. TCRdb re-called the RACE reads with MiXCR, one entry per CDR3 protein. The sample has under 300,000 distinct CDR3 sequences, about 8.1% seen once.

The sequencing here drew on whole blood, taken in connection with sensitization to the hapten diphenylcyclopropenone (DPC). The receptor was isolated from a woman between 40 and 55 years old with alopecia areata. Some clones in this sample may be carry-over from other donors' samples. The chain joins TRBV5-5 to TRBJ2-1; 10 bases are shared with TRBD2. In nucleotides, the CDR3 is TGTGCCAGCACCGCTCTAGCGGGAGTCTACAATGAGCAGTTCTTC. It translates to CASTALAGVYNEQFF.